These T cell receptor beta chains were read from a single sample in a study of resident and recirculating memory T cells in vitiligo. Repertoires were generated with immunoSEQ multiplex PCR, while TCRdb's copy carries only in-frame clones and drops some. The sample contains tens of thousands of clones, about 90% of which appear only once. Sequenced sample: blood. Receptor source: a male donor with vitiligo. Each CDR3 is given with its conserved first and last residue. The D gene is left open where the match is weak. Size tells how often a clone was seen (once, few, many) or the class of an expanded clone, and some rows leave it out.

J gene	V gene	clone size	D gene	CDR3 DNA	CDR3 protein
TRBJ2-3	TRBV14	NA	TRBD2	TGTGCCAGCAGCCAGGGCCGGGACTACACAGATACGCAGTATTTT	CASSQGRDYTDTQYF
TRBJ1-2	TRBV7-9	NA	NA	TGTGCCAGCAGCATAGGGCCGTTTTATGGCTACACCTTC	CASSIGPFYGYTF
TRBJ1-1	TRBV2	NA	TRBD1	TGTGCCAGCAGTAGACAGGGGACGGGCACTGAAGCTTTCTTT	CASSRQGTGTEAFF
TRBJ1-5	TRBV25-1	NA	NA	TGTGCCAGCAGCGCCGCGGGAAGGAACAATCAGCCCCAGCATTTT	CASSAAGRNNQPQHF
TRBJ2-1	TRBV5-4	NA	TRBD2	TGTGCCAGCAGCGGGGGGCGGGAGGGCCTCAATGAGCAGTTCTTC	CASSGGREGLNEQFF
TRBJ2-5	TRBV7-2	NA	TRBD1	TGTGCCAGCCTCCGGGACAGGGGAATGGAGACCCAGTACTTC	CASLRDRGMETQYF
TRBJ1-1	TRBV7-8	few	NA	TGTGCCAGCAGGAGGGGGATTTTACCATTGAACACTGAAGCTTTCTTT	CASRRGILPLNTEAFF
TRBJ2-3	TRBV5-1	NA	NA	TGCGCCAGCAGCTCGCCGGGAGCGAAAGATACGCAGTATTTT	CASSSPGAKDTQYF
TRBJ2-7	TRBV25-1	NA	NA	TGTGCCAGCAGCGGGGACTCCTTCTACGAGCAGTACTTC	CASSGDSFYEQYF
TRBJ2-3	TRBV5-5	once	NA	TGTGCCAGCAGCCCCTGGGGGCAATACACAGATACGCAGTATTTT	CASSPWGQYTDTQYF
TRBJ1-1	TRBV6-5	once	NA	TGTGCCAGCAGTCCCCGACACCAGAACACTGAAGCTTTCTTT	CASSPRHQNTEAFF
TRBJ2-3	TRBV10-3	NA	TRBD2	TGTGCCATCAGTGAGAGACTAGCGGGAACAGATACGCAGTATTTT	CAISERLAGTDTQYF
TRBJ1-2	TRBV7-3	NA	NA	TGTGCCAGCAGCTTAGGAGGGAACTATGGCTACACCTTC	CASSLGGNYGYTF
TRBJ2-7	TRBV5-4	NA	NA	TGTGCCAGCAGCAAGGACAGTTACTACGAGCAGTACTTC	CASSKDSYYEQYF
TRBJ2-5	TRBV2	NA	NA	TGTGCCAGCACCCCGCGGTGGCCGACCCAGTACTTC	CASTPRWPTQYF
TRBJ2-5	TRBV4-1	NA	TRBD2	TGCGCCAGCAGGAGGGGTTACACTAGCGGGGATAGCCAAGAGACCCAGTACTTC	CASRRGYTSGDSQETQYF
TRBJ2-7	TRBV7-3	NA	TRBD1	TGTGCCAGCAGCTTAACCGGGACAGGGGTCGACGAGCAGTACTTC	CASSLTGTGVDEQYF
TRBJ1-2	TRBV11-2	NA	TRBD1	TGTGCCAGCAGCCGGGGGACAGGGGCACACTATGGCTACACCTTC	CASSRGTGAHYGYTF
TRBJ2-5	TRBV10-1	NA	TRBD2	TGCGCCAGCATGTTACTAGCGGCATACCAAGAGACCCAGTACTTC	CASMLLAAYQETQYF
TRBJ2-5	TRBV5-1	NA	NA	TGCGCCAGCACCGTGGGTAGAGGAGAGACCCAGTACTTC	CASTVGRGETQYF
TRBJ2-7	TRBV7-9	NA	TRBD1	TGTGCCAGCAGCCCGGAGGGTGTGGGACAGGGGTTTGACTACGAGCAGTACTTC	CASSPEGVGQGFDYEQYF
TRBJ2-2	TRBV11-2	NA	NA	TGTGCCAGCAGCTTAGCTCCCGGGGGTTACACCGGGGAGCTGTTTTTT	CASSLAPGGYTGELFF
TRBJ2-7	TRBV6-5	NA	TRBD2	TGTGCGCACGGTGCAGCAGCGGGAACCGAGCAGTACTTC	CAHGAAAGTEQYF
TRBJ2-7	TRBV4-2	NA	TRBD1	TGTGCCAGCAGCCAAGGGGACAGGTTCAGCTCCTACGAGCAGTACTTC	CASSQGDRFSSYEQYF
TRBJ2-6	TRBV29-1	NA	NA	TGCAGCTTCGTCTCTGGGGCCAACGTCCTGACTTTC	CSFVSGANVLTF
TRBJ2-5	TRBV9	NA	TRBD2	TGTGCCAGCAGCGCCGGGACTAGCGGGAGCTGGGAGACCCAGTACTTC	CASSAGTSGSWETQYF
TRBJ1-1	TRBV5-4	NA	NA	TGTGCCAGCAGCAACAGGGTGATGGAGGCTGAAGCTTTCTTT	CASSNRVMEAEAFF
TRBJ2-1	TRBV7-2	NA	TRBD2	TGTGTCAGCAGCCGGCTGGCGGGAGAGTACAATGAGCAGTTCTTC	CVSSRLAGEYNEQFF
TRBJ2-3	TRBV10-3	NA	TRBD2	TGTGCCATCAGTGGGGGGACTAGCGGGACCCGAGGAGCAGATACGCAGTATTTT	CAISGGTSGTRGADTQYF